These 30 T cell receptor beta chains originate from one sample sequenced in a study of cytomegalovirus exposure and HLA in healthy donors. This PCR relied on a set of 60 Vbeta primers and 13 Jbeta primers. Sequenced by immunoSEQ multiplex PCR; TCRdb stores in-frame clones only, minus some. The sample yields about 140,000 clones, around 80% seen once. What was sequenced was PBMCs. Every receptor here comes from a woman in her fifties or sixties in good health and CMV-seropositive.

This clone was found once. The V and J genes are TRBV7-9 and TRBJ2-3; 8 nucleotides align to TRBD1. In germline, CDR1 is SEHNR, CDR2 FQNEAQ (reference sequence). CDR3 size: 17 residues. Trimming at V came to 10 bases and at J to 0 bases, leaving 15 bases not matched to a gene. Written as DNA, the CDR3 is TGTGCCACTGAAAGGACAGGGAGTTCGTCTAGCACAGATACGCAGTATTTT. This gives the protein CATERTGSSSSTDTQYF. Full variable domain (outside the CDR3, taken from reference TRBV7-9 and TRBJ2-3): DTGVSQNPRHKITKRGQNVTFRCDPISEHNRLYWYRQTLGQGPEFLTYFQNEAQLEKSRLLSDRFSAERPKGSFSTLEIQRTEQGDSAMYLCATERTGSSSSTDTQYFGPGTRLTVL.

The CDR3 loop is CASSSLRGLANNEQFF. DNA of the CDR3: TGTGCCAGCAGTTCCCTAAGGGGACTAGCCAACAATGAGCAGTTCTTC. The V gene is TRBV28, the J gene TRBJ2-1; 9 bases map to TRBD2. Germline assignment: CDR1 MDHEN and CDR2 SYDVKM. This CDR3 is 16 amino acids long. J lost 5 bases, V lost 4 bases, and 9 bases had no gene match.

The rearrangement joins TRBV10-1 to TRBJ2-4; TRBD1 aligns across 10 bases. Germline trimming cut 6 bases from V and 0 bases from J; bases unmatched to any gene: 11. This CDR3 has 18 amino acids. Germline V gene sequence: CDR1 WNHNN, CDR2 SYGVQD (reference sequence). CDR3 loop: CASSRGDRGPLAKNIQYF. As DNA, the CDR3 is TGCGCCAGCAGCCGGGGGGACAGGGGTCCCCTAGCCAAAAACATTCAGTACTTC.

Of note for this clone: At one end the junction does not follow the germline gene, possibly because of a read error. This same CDR3 is encoded by further DNA sequences in the sample. This chain links TRBV19 with TRBJ2-1; 9 nucleotides agree with TRBD2. The germline CDR1 and CDR2 sequences are LNHDA and SQIVND (reference sequence). The CDR3 loop spans 15 amino acids. The CDR3 reads CASNPSGATYNEQFF. The CDR3 DNA reads as TGTGCTAGTAATCCTAGCGGGGCAACCTACAATGAGCAGTTCTTC.

The chain uses TRBV5-1 and TRBJ2-5; D is possibly TRBD2 (5 bases). CDR1 SGHRS and CDR2 YFSETQ come from the germline V gene. CDR3 length: 16 amino acids. Trimming took 0 bases from V and 1 from J, leaving 13 bases between them. CDR3 coding DNA: TGCGCCAGCAGCTTGGTGGCAGGAGGTTTCCAAGAGACCCAGTACTTC. This codes for CASSLVAGGFQETQYF.

The chain carries TRBV19 and TRBJ2-7; 12 bases match TRBD2. CDR1 LNHDA and CDR2 SQIVND come from the germline V gene (reference sequence). There are 13 residues in the CDR3. V was clipped by 8 bases and J by 2 bases; unmatched bases: 1. This CDR3 is CASPSGRAYEQYF. In nucleotides, the CDR3 is TGTGCCAGTCCTAGCGGGAGGGCCTACGAGCAGTACTTC. Supplemented by reference TRBV19 and TRBJ2-7, the full variable domain reads DGGITQSPKYLFRKEGQNVTLSCEQNLNHDAMYWYRQDPGQGLRLIYYSQIVNDFQKGDIAEGYSVSREKKESFPLTVTSAQKNPTAFYLCASPSGRAYEQYFGPGTRLTVT.

CDR3 loop: CASSFRDRGSTEAFF. CDR3 nucleotides: TGTGCCAGCAGCTTCCGGGACAGGGGTTCCACTGAAGCTTTCTTT. This chain links TRBV7-2 with TRBJ1-1, with 10 bases aligning to TRBD1. The germline CDR1 and CDR2 sequences are SGHTA and FQGNSA. Trimming at V came to 3 bases and at J to 4 bases, leaving 5 bases not matched to a gene. This CDR3 region has 15 residues.

The table lists this clone with a count of one. The rearrangement uses TRBV19 and TRBJ1-5; maybe TRBD1 (6 bases). The V gene lost 4 bases and the J gene lost 3 bases, with 13 bases spanning the gap. Germline values: CDR1 LNHDA, CDR2 SQIVND (reference sequence). This CDR3 is built from 15 residues. CDR3 bases: TGTGCCAGTAGTACCTCGGACAGTTACAATCAGCCCCAGCATTTT. It is translated as CASSTSDSYNQPQHF.

The chain has TRBV27 and TRBJ2-5; 7 positions match TRBD2. The germline gives CDR1 MNHEY, CDR2 SMNVEV (reference sequence). The junction had 8 bases not matched to a gene; V was cut back by 2 bases and J by 5 bases. The CDR3 covers 15 residues. Here the CDR3 reads CASSLGLAVRETQYF. The CDR3, as DNA: TGTGCCAGCAGTTTAGGGCTAGCGGTCCGGGAGACCCAGTACTTC.

This clone was detected only once. The V and J genes are TRBV28 and TRBJ2-3, with D hard to call. The CDR3 is 14 residues long. The germline V gene encodes CDR1 MDHEN and CDR2 SYDVKM. With 5 bases removed from V and 0 bases from J, the gap between germline ends came to 9 bases. The CDR3 loop is CASSATGSTDTQYF. DNA of the CDR3: TGTGCCAGCAGTGCGACGGGTAGCACAGATACGCAGTATTTT.

V gene TRBV2 combines with J gene TRBJ1-5, with D possibly TRBD1 on 6 matching bases. The CDR3 extends over 16 amino acids. Germline CDR1 reads SNHLY; CDR2 reads FYNNEI. V was pared by 3 bases and J by 3 bases, with 15 bases between. The CDR3: CASSDGFQGINQPQHF. The CDR3 DNA follows: TGTGCCAGCAGTGACGGCTTCCAGGGGATCAATCAGCCCCAGCATTTT.

The CDR3 spells CASRTMTGGYGYTF. CDR3 nucleotides: TGTGCCAGCAGAACCATGACGGGGGGCTATGGCTACACCTTC. The chain combines TRBV28 with TRBJ1-2, with D perhaps TRBD1 (5 bases). This CDR3 comprises 14 residues. The germline CDR1 and CDR2 sequences are MDHEN and SYDVKM. V was pared by 6 bases and J by 4 bases, with 15 bases between.

This rearrangement joins TRBV28 to TRBJ2-7; TRBD1 is a possible D gene (6 bases). Per the germline V gene, CDR1 is MDHEN and CDR2 is SYDVKM. This CDR3 comprises 14 residues. V was clipped by 8 bases and J by 3 bases, with 17 bases between them. In DNA form, the CDR3 reads TGTGCCAGCTCCACCCGGACAGCGAGCTACGAGCAGTACTTC. This translates into CASSTRTASYEQYF.

This rearrangement joins TRBV19 to TRBJ1-5; tentative D call: TRBD1 (6 bases). Between the trimmed V and J ends, which lost 4 bases and 5 bases, there was a span of 12 bases. The germline V gene has CDR1 LNHDA and CDR2 SQIVND (reference sequence). The CDR3 totals 14 residues. The CDR3 sequence: CASSTRTDDQPQHF. In DNA, the CDR3 is TGTGCCAGTAGTACAAGGACAGACGATCAGCCCCAGCATTTT.

This clone occurred once. The V and J genes are TRBV27 and TRBJ2-7; a possible D gene is TRBD2 (6 bases). The CDR3 totals 14 residues. V lost 6 bases, J lost 0 bases, and 12 bases lay in between. CDR1 MNHEY and CDR2 SMNVEV come from the germline V gene (reference sequence). The CDR3 spells CASSDTGSSYEQYF. DNA for the CDR3: TGTGCCAGCAGCGACACCGGGAGCTCCTACGAGCAGTACTTC.

V is TRBV27 and J is TRBJ2-1, with D unclear. This CDR3 contains 14 residues. Trimming left V 5 bases short and J 6 bases short, with 14 bases between. The V gene's germline CDR1 is MNHEY and CDR2 SMNVEV (reference sequence). The CDR3 region has the DNA TGTGCCAGCAGTAGCTCCCTCCGGGTCAATGAGCAGTTCTTC. This codes for CASSSSLRVNEQFF.

The rearrangement links TRBV6-1 to TRBJ1-2, with TRBD1 identical over 7 bases. Germline V gene data show CDR1 as MNHNS and CDR2 as SASEGT. V was clipped by 3 bases and J by 2 bases; unmatched bases: 3. This CDR3 comprises 14 residues. This CDR3 reads CASSDYRGNYGYTF. The CDR3 DNA follows: TGTGCCAGCAGTGATTACAGGGGAAACTATGGCTACACCTTC.

V gene TRBV7-2 combines with J gene TRBJ1-2; weak D call: TRBD1 (5 bases). From germline, CDR1 is SGHTA and CDR2 FQGNSA. The CDR3 runs to 14 residues. V lost 1 base and J 3 bases, leaving 9 bases between the germline ends. CDR3 sequence: CASSLGDSDYGYTF. The CDR3 bases are TGTGCCAGCAGCTTAGGTGACAGCGACTATGGCTACACCTTC.

This clone was found a few times. This sequence joins TRBV29-1 and TRBJ2-1; 11 bases are shared with TRBD2. This CDR3 is built from 13 residues. The V and J ends lost 8 bases and 5 bases, in that order; junction bases with no gene match: 5. Looked up from germline, CDR1 is SQVTM and CDR2 is ANQGSEA. Here the CDR3 reads CSPRLAGNNEQFF. For the CDR3, the DNA is TGCAGCCCACGACTAGCGGGAAACAATGAGCAGTTCTTC.

This rearrangement joins TRBV30 to TRBJ2-7, with 7 bases fitting TRBD2. CDR1 GTSNPN and CDR2 SVGIG come from the germline V gene (reference sequence). This CDR3 contains 12 residues. Trimming cost V 4 bases and J 5 bases; bases outside gene matches: 5. In nucleotides, the CDR3 is TGTGCCTGGACGGGACTACCCGACGAGCAGTACTTC. This translates into CAWTGLPDEQYF.

The rearrangement joins TRBV19 to TRBJ2-3; 9 bases align to TRBD1. The CDR3 totals 14 residues. The germline gives CDR1 LNHDA, CDR2 SQIVND (reference sequence). Germline trimming cut 9 bases from V and 6 bases from J; bases unmatched to any gene: 10. As DNA, the CDR3 is TGTGCCAGCAAAACAGGGGGCCTCGGGGATACGCAGTATTTT. This translates into CASKTGGLGDTQYF.

This chain uses TRBV7-9 with TRBJ2-7, with 9 bases matching TRBD1. The CDR3 runs to 16 residues. With 3 bases clipped from V and 5 bases from J, the junction kept 11 bases outside the gene matches. Germline V gene data show CDR1 as SEHNR and CDR2 as FQNEAQ (reference sequence). The CDR3 coding sequence is TGTGCCAGCAGCTTTGGGTCGGGACAGGGATTCGACGAGCAGTACTTC. This encodes CASSFGSGQGFDEQYF.

The chain is built from TRBV11-1 and TRBJ2-5, with 10 bases identical to TRBD1. The junction had 4 bases not matched to a gene; V was cut back by 1 base and J by 5 bases. This CDR3 has 15 amino acids. Germline V gene data show CDR1 as SGHAT and CDR2 as FQDESV (reference sequence). The CDR3, as DNA: TGTGCCAGCAGCTTAGTGACAGGGGGCTCGGAGACCCAGTACTTC. Translated: CASSLVTGGSETQYF.

This chain connects TRBV27 to TRBJ2-7, with TRBD2 as a possible D gene (6 bases). The CDR3 length is 15 residues. CDR1 is MNHEY, CDR2 SMNVEV, per germline (reference sequence). V dropped 7 bases and J dropped 5 bases, with 21 bases sitting between them. CDR3 sequence (DNA): TGTGCCAGCACCCGCCGGGGAGGTTTATCGGACGAGCAGTACTTC. Its translation is CASTRRGGLSDEQYF.

This clone was observed a handful of times. The gene calls are TRBV5-5 and TRBJ2-2, with 7 bases that match TRBD1. V lost 4 bases, J lost 4 bases, and 10 bases stayed unmatched. The CDR3 extends over 16 amino acids. Germline-derived CDR1 and CDR2 are SGHKS and YYEKEE (reference sequence). The CDR3 sequence is CASSHDRVTGTGELFF. In nucleotides, the CDR3 is TGTGCCAGCAGCCATGACAGGGTTACTGGCACCGGGGAGCTGTTTTTT.

The J gene is TRBJ1-1, the V gene TRBV19; D might be TRBD1 (6 bases). Trimming cost V 8 bases and J 1 base, with 11 bases left between them. The CDR3 is 13 amino acids. Germline V gene data show CDR1 as LNHDA and CDR2 as SQIVND (reference sequence). CDR3 amino acids: CASSRDKNTEAFF. DNA of the CDR3: TGTGCCAGTTCACGGGACAAGAACACTGAAGCTTTCTTT.

The rearrangement joins TRBV27 to TRBJ2-3, with 9 bases fitting TRBD2. The CDR3 covers 15 residues. V lost 4 bases and J lost 2; bases outside the gene matches: 4. CDR1 and CDR2 (germline): MNHEY, SMNVEV (reference sequence). Written as DNA, the CDR3 is TGTGCCAGCAGTTCTGCTAGCGGGAACACAGATACGCAGTATTTT. It translates to CASSSASGNTDTQYF.

The rearrangement joins TRBV14 to TRBJ2-5; D is uncertain. Germline V lookup: CDR1 SGHDN, CDR2 FVKESK. The V end lost 1 base, the J end lost 5 bases, and 5 bases lay between the germline ends. The CDR3 consists of 12 residues. The CDR3 DNA is TGTGCCAGCAGCCAAGTTAGTGAGACCCAGTACTTC. Residues: CASSQVSETQYF.

This clone was seen only a few times. This chain links TRBV4-1 with TRBJ1-1; D gene unclear. Looked up from germline, CDR1 is MGHRA and CDR2 is YSYEKL. CDR3 length: 15 amino acids. Trimming shortened V by 2 bases and J by 4 bases, and 14 bases separated the two germline ends. The CDR3 region has the DNA TGCGCCAGCAGCCAATCCTTACGCCCGGGCACTGAAGCTTTCTTT. Its translation is CASSQSLRPGTEAFF.

This clone came up a few times. The J gene is TRBJ1-2, the V gene TRBV2; 7 nucleotides match TRBD1. The CDR3 runs to 13 residues. Germline-derived CDR1 and CDR2 are SNHLY and FYNNEI. With V trimmed by 5 bases and J by 7 bases, 7 bases remained unmatched. The CDR3 nucleotides read TGTGCCAGCAGTTCCACAGGGGAGCGTGGCTACACCTTC. Its protein is CASSSTGERGYTF.